Below are 5 T cell receptor beta chains sequenced from a single sample in a study of technical replicates of blood from several donors. Method: immunoSEQ multiplex PCR; TCRdb's copy keeps in-frame clones and lacks some. The sample consists of around 100,000 clones, nearly 96% of them appearing once. What was sequenced was T cells isolated from PBMCs. Receptors originate from a human donor in good health.

The genes are TRBV11-3 and TRBJ1-2, with 10 nucleotides matching TRBD1. Per the germline V gene, CDR1 is SGHNT and CDR2 is YENEEA. The V gene end was trimmed by 1 base and the J gene end by 1 base; junction bases not matched to a gene: 6. This CDR3 is built from 17 residues. The CDR3 region has the DNA TGTGCCAGCAGCTTAGGGGACAGGGGAATCCATAACTATGGCTACACCTTC. It encodes CASSLGDRGIHNYGYTF.

This rearrangement joins TRBV27 to TRBJ2-7; D possibly corresponds to TRBD2 (6 bases). V lost 2 bases and J 5 bases, leaving 13 bases between the germline ends. The CDR3 consists of 14 residues. Germline-derived CDR1 and CDR2 are MNHEY and SMNVEV (reference sequence). The CDR3 reads CASSLPEGRNEQYF. DNA of the CDR3: TGTGCCAGCAGTTTACCCGAGGGGAGGAACGAGCAGTACTTC.

V usage is TRBV6-5 and J usage is TRBJ2-7, with D maybe TRBD1 (8 bases). The CDR3 totals 14 residues. V lost 6 bases and J 1 base, leaving 13 bases between the germline ends. The germline gives CDR1 MNHEY, CDR2 SVGAGI. This CDR3 is CASRGQGGSYEQYF. The CDR3 nucleotides are TGTGCCAGCAGAGGACAGGGAGGGTCCTACGAGCAGTACTTC.

The rearrangement uses TRBV9 and TRBJ2-3, with D maybe TRBD2 (6 bases). In germline, CDR1 is SGDLS, CDR2 YYNGEE. V lost 0 bases and J 4 bases, leaving 18 bases between the germline ends. This CDR3 is built from 17 residues. CDR3 in DNA: TGTGCCAGCAGCGTAGGAGGAGGGACGACGCGATCAGATACGCAGTATTTT. Protein product: CASSVGGGTTRSDTQYF.

The rearrangement links TRBV5-4 to TRBJ2-7; possible D gene TRBD2, 6 bases. There are 14 residues in the CDR3. Germline values: CDR1 SGHNT, CDR2 YYREEE (reference sequence). V was cut by 5 bases and J by 3 bases, with 15 bases left in between. The CDR3 DNA reads TGTGCCAGCAGTTCTAGACTAGATCGCTACGAGCAGTACTTC. It is translated as CASSSRLDRYEQYF.